This TCR beta chain stems from a study of T cell responses to AZD1222 COVID-19 vaccine. General observations from the study: Repertoires in all cases were sampled only once the peak T cell response had passed.

The length of the CDR3 is 15 residues. Germline-derived CDR1 and CDR2 are MNHEY and SMNVEV (reference sequence). V dropped 2 bases and J dropped 3 bases, with 11 bases sitting between them. The assay was immunoSEQ multiplex PCR, and TCRdb's table has in-frame clones only and misses some. Of 45,000 to 60,000 clones listed, about three quarters are singletons. This clone was seen more than once but under ten times. Its antigen is undetermined. The source material was peripheral blood, sampled on day 0 of AZD1222 vaccination. This clonotype was obtained from an adult in good health. V is TRBV27 and J is TRBJ1-5; D possibly corresponds to TRBD1 (5 bases). DNA of the CDR3: TGTGCCAGCAGTTTAGGTGGGGGAATCAATCAGCCCCAGCATTTT. Its protein is CASSLGGGINQPQHF.